This record covers a single T cell receptor (beta chain). Its specificity is unknown. The CDR3 is 13 amino acids. Deletions cut 4 bases from V and 10 bases from J, with 18 bases between. Germline lookup yields CDR1 DFQATT and CDR2 SNEGSKA (reference sequence). This sample was included in a study of blood T cells in healthy people across ages. Study-level findings and limits: CMV infection status of these donors was not known.

For the second PCR, which ran for about 7 to 11 cycles, a sample-barcoded 5' primer and a J-beta primer mix were used. TCRdb passed the 5' RACE reads through MiXCR, listing each CDR3 protein once. The table has roughly 1.9 million distinct CDR3 sequences, about 39% seen once; the top ten hold roughly 24%. The material sequenced was blood. This receptor was taken from a human donor in good health. The chain carries TRBV20-1 and TRBJ2-3; tentatively, D is TRBD1 (5 bases). CDR3 sequence reads: CSATRQGRVSQYF. Here the CDR3 DNA reads TGCAGTGCTACTCGGCAGGGAAGAGTATCGCAGTATTTT.